The source of this T cell receptor (beta chain) is a study of control samples from healthy donors and cancer patients. Profiled with immunoSEQ multiplex PCR; TCRdb holds only in-frame clones, not every one. Among more than 95,000 clones listed, more than 75% were seen once. The CDR3 contains 14 residues. Germline V gene sequence: CDR1 SNHLY, CDR2 FYNNEI. Trimming took 3 bases from V and 6 from J, leaving 12 bases between them. The receptor was derived from a man aged 40-55 years in good health. Source material: blood. The chain couples TRBV2 to TRBJ1-5; D possibly corresponds to TRBD1 (6 bases). The CDR3 DNA is TGTGCCAGCAGTGAGAACAGGGTTATTCAGCCCCAGCATTTT. Its protein product is CASSENRVIQPQHF.